The 20 T cell receptor beta chains listed next were all sequenced from one sample in a study of sequential checkpoint blockade in melanoma (dated 2019 in TCRdb). Library prep was done by the immunoSEQ multiplex PCR assay. Sourced from immuneACCESS, this table was stored by TCRdb with only in-frame sequences that have V and J called. A share of the clones is absent; for the studies checked, an unresolved V gene accounts for under half, and the remainder has no known explanation. The sample table records around 21,000 clones; 65% to 90% of these occur just once. The ten largest make up under 65% of the sample. The sample's treatment or condition label, in plain terms: randomized to nivolumab then ipilimumab (arm A) or the reverse (arm B). The input for sequencing was CD8+ T cells sorted from blood (inferred from file names), taken from a patient given nivolumab and ipilimumab in sequence. Source of these receptors: a human donor with melanoma.

By sample share, this clone is medium-sized. The rearrangement links TRBV28 to TRBJ1-5, with a weak D call TRBD1 (5 bases). The CDR3 covers 17 residues. V shed 2 bases and J shed 0 bases, with 14 bases lying between them. The germline V gene encodes CDR1 MDHEN and CDR2 SYDVKM. As DNA, the CDR3 is TGTGCCAGCAGTTTAGGATCAAAGGGGAATAGCAATCAGCCCCAGCATTTT. Protein: CASSLGSKGNSNQPQHF.

The chain combines TRBV9 with TRBJ2-3; 9 nucleotides match TRBD1. This CDR3 has 17 amino acids. The V gene's germline CDR1 is SGDLS and CDR2 YYNGEE. V trimming: 1 base; J trimming: 3 bases; junction bases outside the gene matches: 9. The CDR3: CASSVTGTGRGTDTQYF. CDR3 nucleotides: TGTGCCAGCAGCGTAACCGGGACAGGGAGGGGAACAGATACGCAGTATTTT.

This clone was counted a single time. This chain uses TRBV29-1 with TRBJ2-7; D is possibly TRBD2 (6 bases). The CDR3 totals 12 residues. V lost 3 bases and J lost 5, with 11 bases in between. Looked up from germline, CDR1 is SQVTM and CDR2 is ANQGSEA. The CDR3 loop is CSVDAGFDEQYF. The DNA for the CDR3 is TGCAGCGTTGACGCGGGGTTCGACGAGCAGTACTTC.

The chain employs TRBV9 and TRBJ2-3; no firm D call. The CDR3 spans 14 residues. The V end lost 4 bases, the J end lost 7 bases, and 16 bases lay between the germline ends. The germline CDR1 and CDR2 sequences are SGDLS and YYNGEE. CDR3 protein: CASSSTTVQYTQYF. CDR3 bases: TGTGCCAGCAGCTCCACCACAGTGCAGTATACGCAGTATTTT.

The chain joins TRBV7-9 to TRBJ2-5; D uncertain. Trimming cost V 0 bases and J 1 base, with 6 bases left between them. CDR1 and CDR2 (germline): SEHNR, FQNEAQ (reference sequence). The CDR3 is 14 amino acids. CDR3 protein: CASSLAVGQETQYF. The CDR3 DNA reads as TGTGCCAGCAGCTTAGCAGTCGGCCAAGAGACCCAGTACTTC.

This clone has a handful of counts. The V gene is TRBV4-3, the J gene TRBJ1-2; the D gene is possibly TRBD1 (6 bases). V lost 0 bases, J lost 8 bases, and 16 bases lay in between. Germline CDR1 reads LGHNA; CDR2 reads YSLEER. The CDR3 length is 15 residues. The CDR3 DNA follows: TGCGCCAGCAGCCAAGAGAGAACAGGGAAACGGGGCTACACCTTC. Protein: CASSQERTGKRGYTF.

The gene calls are TRBV27 and TRBJ2-7, with 7 bases matching TRBD1. V lost 2 bases to trimming and J lost 5 bases; unmatched junction nucleotides: 6. Germline V gene lookup returns CDR1 MNHEY and CDR2 SMNVEV (reference sequence). The CDR3 length is 14 residues. The CDR3 region is CASSLRGRLDEQYF. CDR3 nucleotide sequence: TGTGCCAGCAGTTTAAGGGGGCGCTTAGACGAGCAGTACTTC.

The sample holds one count of this clone. The chain recombines TRBV6-5 with TRBJ2-5; TRBD1 aligns across 10 bases. The DNA end is a closer match to TRBJ2-7, so the J assignment may be wrong. The CDR3 runs 15 residues. The germline gives CDR1 MNHEY, CDR2 SVGAGI. The CDR3 is CASSAGTGVVVEQYF. The CDR3, as DNA: TGTGCCAGCAGTGCCGGGACAGGGGTTGTCGTCGAGCAGTACTTC.

This clone was detected only once. This CDR3 reads CASSGPGSSYNEQFF. The CDR3 DNA reads as TGCGCCAGCAGCGGCCCCGGGAGCTCCTACAATGAGCAGTTCTTC. This chain joins TRBV5-1 and TRBJ2-1, with D tentatively TRBD2 (6 bases). CDR1 and CDR2 from the germline V gene are SGHRS and YFSETQ. This CDR3 has 15 residues. The V and J ends lost 4 bases and 0 bases respectively, with 11 bases between them.

This chain connects TRBV7-3 to TRBJ2-3, with D perhaps TRBD2 (6 bases). The CDR3 contains 15 residues. The ends were cut back, 5 bases at V and 5 bases at J, with 17 bases in the middle. From germline, CDR1 is SGHTA and CDR2 FQGTGA. The CDR3 is CASSQPGTLGDTQYF. The DNA of the CDR3 is TGTGCCAGCAGCCAACCCGGGACTCTGGGAGATACGCAGTATTTT.

The V and J genes are TRBV5-1 and TRBJ2-7; 7 bases match TRBD1. The V gene end was trimmed by 1 base and the J gene end by 2 bases; junction bases not matched to a gene: 6. The CDR3 length is 15 residues. From germline, CDR1 is SGHRS and CDR2 YFSETQ. The CDR3 region has the DNA TGCGCCAGCAGCTTGCAGGCAGGGGGTCCCTACGAGCAGTACTTC. Amino acid sequence: CASSLQAGGPYEQYF.

J is TRBJ1-5 and V is TRBV5-5, with TRBD1 as a possible D gene (6 bases). The germline V gene encodes CDR1 SGHKS and CDR2 YYEKEE (reference sequence). Trimming removed 4 bases from V and 4 bases from J, with 15 bases in between. This CDR3 is built from 15 residues. CDR3 coding DNA: TGTGCCAGCAGCACCTCCTCGACAGGTAATCAGCCCCAGCATTTT. Its translation: CASSTSSTGNQPQHF. The full variable domain, completed using reference TRBV5-5 and TRBJ1-5, is DAGVTQSPTHLIKTRGQQVTLRCSPISGHKSVSWYQQVLGQGPQFIFQYYEKEERGRGNFPDRFSARQFPNYSSELNVNALLLGDSALYLCASSTSSTGNQPQHFGDGTRLSIL.

The rearrangement joins TRBV25-1 to TRBJ2-2; 12 bases are a match to TRBD2. Germline V CDR1 and CDR2: MGHDK, SYGVNS. The length of the CDR3 is 17 residues. V lost 4 bases, J lost 0 bases, and 3 bases stayed unmatched. The CDR3 spells CASSGTSGVANTGELFF. The CDR3 nucleotides are TGTGCCAGCAGTGGGACTAGCGGGGTGGCGAACACCGGGGAGCTGTTTTTT.

The chain carries TRBV28 and TRBJ2-1; 11 bases are a match to TRBD2. In germline, CDR1 is MDHEN, CDR2 SYDVKM. J was trimmed by 7 bases and V by 6 bases; bases with no gene match: 5. The CDR3 runs 14 residues. CDR3 sequence reads: CASRIAGGFNEQFF. DNA of the CDR3: TGTGCCAGCAGGATAGCGGGGGGGTTTAATGAGCAGTTCTTC. The entire variable domain, with the rest obtained from reference TRBV28 and TRBJ2-1, is as follows: DVKVTQSSRYLVKRTGEKVFLECVQDMDHENMFWYRQDPGLGLRLIYFSYDVKMKEKGDIPEGYSVSREKKERFSLILESASTNQTSMYLCASRIAGGFNEQFFGPGTRLTVL.

This clone came up a few times. The chain uses TRBV21-1 and TRBJ2-7; the DNA was not compared with TRBD1, the D call given in the table. TRBV21-1 is termed a pseudogene. The CDR3 has 10 amino acids. CDR3 in DNA: TGTTGGCCCAACTCCTACGAGCAGTACTTC. Amino acid sequence: CWPNSYEQYF.

This clone was observed a single time. The rearrangement uses TRBV13 and TRBJ2-7, with 8 bases identical to TRBD2. The CDR3 has 16 residues. Trimming cost V 5 bases and J 2 bases; bases outside gene matches: 11. Germline values: CDR1 PRHDT, CDR2 FYEKMQ (reference sequence). CDR3 sequence reads: CASSRIVSGATYEQYF. CDR3 DNA: TGTGCCAGCAGCCGTATCGTTAGCGGGGCTACCTACGAGCAGTACTTC.

The genes are TRBV7-2 and TRBJ2-7, with TRBD2 as a possible D gene (7 bases). The CDR3 runs to 14 residues. V was shortened by 1 base and J by 3 bases, with 10 bases between the two germline ends. Germline V gives CDR1 SGHTA, CDR2 FQGNSA. CDR3 in amino acids: CASSLGGGFYEQYF. The CDR3 DNA reads as TGTGCCAGCAGCTTAGGCGGGGGCTTCTACGAGCAGTACTTC.

The chain carries TRBV7-2 and TRBJ2-7; unclear D gene. The V gene lost 0 bases and the J gene lost 2 bases, with 5 bases spanning the gap. CDR1 and CDR2 (germline): SGHTA, FQGNSA. This CDR3 is 13 amino acids long. DNA of the CDR3: TGTGCCAGCAGCTTAGCTGACACCTACGAGCAGTACTTC. This sequence encodes CASSLADTYEQYF.

The rearrangement links TRBV2 to TRBJ2-7, with D perhaps matching TRBD1 (5 bases). V lost 2 bases, J lost 6 bases, and 17 bases lay in between. The CDR3 length is 15 residues. Germline CDR1 SNHLY, CDR2 FYNNEI. The CDR3: CASSEWTTGSVEQYF. The CDR3 nucleotides read TGTGCCAGCAGTGAATGGACAACCGGTTCTGTCGAGCAGTACTTC. The entire variable domain, with the rest obtained from reference TRBV2 and TRBJ2-7, is as follows: EPEVTQTPSHQVTQMGQEVILRCVPISNHLYFYWYRQILGQKVEFLVSFYNNEISEKSEIFDDQFSVERPDGSNFTLKIRSTKLEDSAMYFCASSEWTTGSVEQYFGPGTRLTVT.

This sequence joins TRBV27 and TRBJ2-5; D gene uncertain. This CDR3 region has 15 residues. Germline lookup yields CDR1 MNHEY and CDR2 SMNVEV (reference sequence). Trimming stripped 0 bases from V and 4 bases from J, with 12 bases between. The DNA for the CDR3 is TGTGCCAGCAGTTTATCCGGGTCAAGGATAGAGACCCAGTACTTC. Encoded protein: CASSLSGSRIETQYF.